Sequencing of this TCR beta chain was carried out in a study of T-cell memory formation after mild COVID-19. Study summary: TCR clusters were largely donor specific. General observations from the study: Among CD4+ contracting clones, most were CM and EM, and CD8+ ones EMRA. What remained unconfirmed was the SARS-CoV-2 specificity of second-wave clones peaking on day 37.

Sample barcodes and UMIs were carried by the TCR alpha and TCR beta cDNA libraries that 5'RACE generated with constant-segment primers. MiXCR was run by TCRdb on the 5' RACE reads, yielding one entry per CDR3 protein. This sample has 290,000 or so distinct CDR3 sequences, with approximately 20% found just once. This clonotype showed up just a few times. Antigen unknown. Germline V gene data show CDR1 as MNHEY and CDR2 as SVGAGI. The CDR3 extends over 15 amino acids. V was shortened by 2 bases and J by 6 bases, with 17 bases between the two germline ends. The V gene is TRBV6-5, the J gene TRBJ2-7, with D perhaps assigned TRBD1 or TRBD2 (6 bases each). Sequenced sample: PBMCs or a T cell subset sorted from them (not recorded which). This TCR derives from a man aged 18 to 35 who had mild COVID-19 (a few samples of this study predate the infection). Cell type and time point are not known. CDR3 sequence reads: CASSYKGTPGGEQYF. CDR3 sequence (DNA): TGTGCCAGCAGTTACAAAGGGACACCCGGGGGCGAGCAGTACTTC.